This T cell receptor beta chain was recorded in a study of chemoradiotherapy in HPV16-positive cancers. The repertoire was sequenced with immunoSEQ multiplex PCR; TCRdb's copy has only in-frame clones and lacks some. The repertoire consists of 20,000 or so clones, with about 86% occurring once and the leading ten covering 3.5% to 6%. Note on this clone: Its antigen is as yet unknown.

Whole-study findings and limits: Candidate HPV-specific clones and E7-related TCR motifs grew in tumor during treatment.

V gave up 3 bases and J gave up 4 bases, with 13 bases separating them. The CDR3 runs 14 residues. Germline V gene lookup returns CDR1 SGHDT and CDR2 YYEEEE. The receptor's source is a human donor with HPV-associated anogenital cancer. The sample was blood, taken from a patient who underwent chemoradiotherapy. The rearrangement uses TRBV5-6 and TRBJ1-2, with D tentatively TRBD1 (6 bases). The DNA of the CDR3 is TGTGCCAGCAGCTCGTCCACAGGGATCTATGGCTACACCTTC. Translating it yields CASSSSTGIYGYTF.